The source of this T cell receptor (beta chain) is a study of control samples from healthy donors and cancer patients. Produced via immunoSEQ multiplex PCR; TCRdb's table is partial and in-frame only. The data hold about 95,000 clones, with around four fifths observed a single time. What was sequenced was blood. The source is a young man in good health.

The CDR3 nucleotides are TGCGCCAGCAGCTCATCAGTACTGAACACTGAAGCTTTCTTT. Protein product: CASSSSVLNTEAFF. The chain is built from TRBV5-1 and TRBJ1-1; D ambiguous. Per the germline V gene, CDR1 is SGHRS and CDR2 is YFSETQ. The CDR3 has 14 residues. V lost 3 bases, J lost 0 bases, and 9 bases lay in between.